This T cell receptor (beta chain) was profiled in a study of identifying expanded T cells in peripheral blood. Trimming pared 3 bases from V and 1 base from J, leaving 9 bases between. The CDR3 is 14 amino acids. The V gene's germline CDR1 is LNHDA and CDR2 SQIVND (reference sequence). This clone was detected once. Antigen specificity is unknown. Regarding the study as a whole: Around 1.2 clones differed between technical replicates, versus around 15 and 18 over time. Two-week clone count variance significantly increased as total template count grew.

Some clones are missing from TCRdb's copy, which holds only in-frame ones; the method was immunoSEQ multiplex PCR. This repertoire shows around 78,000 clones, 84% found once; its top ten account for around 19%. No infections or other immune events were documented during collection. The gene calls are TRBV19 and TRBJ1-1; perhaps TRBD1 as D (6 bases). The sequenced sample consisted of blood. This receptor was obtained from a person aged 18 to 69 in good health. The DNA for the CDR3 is TGTGCCAGTAGTATCCAGGGGAGGAACACTGAAGCTTTCTTT. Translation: CASSIQGRNTEAFF.